The clone carrying this T cell receptor (beta chain) occurred many times. Antigen: not known. The data stem from a study of early T cells in non-severe SARS-CoV-2 infection. Individual cDNA molecules received unique molecular identifiers. Using its own MiXCR run on the 5' RACE reads, TCRdb lists one record per CDR3 protein. The table lists about 100,000 distinct CDR3 sequences, around 10% of them singletons. The CDR3 extends over 14 amino acids. CDR1 and CDR2 (germline): MNHEY, SMNVEV (reference sequence). V lost 10 bases and J lost 10; bases outside the gene matches: 10. Study conclusions and caveats: Comparison of clonotypes with VDJdb favored anti-spike CD8 responses while missing private and CD4 specificities.

V usage is TRBV27 and J usage is TRBJ1-6, with 10 bases fitting TRBD1. Source material: whole blood. This receptor was obtained from an adult who was a healthcare worker with PCR-confirmed SARS-CoV-2 infection or an uninfected control (not recorded which). CDR3 in amino acids: CATRTGTGVSPLHF. In DNA, the CDR3 is TGTGCCACCCGAACCGGGACAGGGGTCTCACCCCTCCACTTT.